This is a list of T cell receptor beta chains from one sample in a study of blood T cell repertoires in COVID-19. Clones were sequenced by immunoSEQ multiplex PCR, and TCRdb holds only the in-frame ones, with some missing. The table lists about 140,000 clones, roughly nine tenths of them singletons. Material: peripheral blood. The receptors derive from a human donor in a cohort sampled during active COVID-19. CDR3s include the opening cysteine and the closing phenylalanine or tryptophan. Each record gives: J gene, V gene, D gene, CDR3 protein, CDR3 DNA. A D gene is named only where the DNA matches it firmly.

TRBJ1-3	TRBV30	TRBD1	CAWGTGINSGNTIYF	TGTGCCTGGGGGACAGGGATCAACTCTGGAAACACCATATATTTT
TRBJ1-5	TRBV6-1	TRBD1	CASSDRDSLLPQHF	TGTGCCAGCAGTGATAGGGACAGTTTACTGCCCCAGCATTTT
TRBJ1-6	TRBV7-9	NA	CASSFNSYNSPLHF	TGTGCCAGCAGCTTTAACAGCTATAATTCACCCCTCCACTTT
TRBJ1-2	TRBV11-2	NA	CASSLGRGSNYGYTF	TGTGCCAGCAGCTTAGGGAGGGGTTCCAACTATGGCTACACCTTC
TRBJ2-7	TRBV2	NA	CASSGDIYEQYF	TGTGCCAGCAGCGGGGACATCTACGAGCAGTACTTC
TRBJ1-3	TRBV28	NA	CASSPPDGSGNTIYF	TGTGCCAGCAGCCCCCCCGACGGGTCTGGAAACACCATATATTTT
TRBJ2-7	TRBV7-9	TRBD2	CASSPSTSGTTSYEQYF	TGTGCCAGCAGCCCATCAACTAGCGGGACGACCTCCTACGAGCAGTACTTC
TRBJ2-5	TRBV28	TRBD1	CASSSTGGSETQYF	TGTGCCAGCAGTTCGACAGGGGGCTCGGAGACCCAGTACTTC
TRBJ2-7	TRBV27	TRBD2	CASGTSGRYEQYF	TGTGCCAGCGGGACTAGCGGGAGGTACGAGCAGTACTTC
TRBJ2-3	TRBV19	TRBD1	CASSIAQDRPITDTQYF	TGTGCCAGTAGTATAGCCCAGGACAGGCCCATTACAGATACGCAGTATTTT
TRBJ2-3	TRBV28	TRBD2	CASSLVGRGTDTQYF	TGTGCCAGCAGTTTAGTCGGGAGGGGCACAGATACGCAGTATTTT